This TCR beta chain was sequenced in a study of blood T cell repertoires in COVID-19. Study context: In each case, the material was cDNA or gDNA derived from T cells, B-cell-depleted T cells, or PBMCs.

CDR3 size: 14 residues. V was trimmed by 5 bases and J by 2 bases, leaving 10 bases between them. Germline-derived CDR1 and CDR2 are LNHDA and SQIVND (reference sequence). Using immunoSEQ multiplex PCR, the repertoire was profiled, and TCRdb retains in-frame clones only, with some absent. The table lists 300,000 to 400,000 clones, 70% to 90% of them singletons, with 3% in the top ten. This clonotype was sampled from a human donor in a cohort sampled during active COVID-19. This chain uses TRBV19 with TRBJ1-5, with a weak D call TRBD1 (6 bases). The specimen sequenced was peripheral blood. The CDR3 nucleotides read TGTGCCAGTAGTCTCCGACAGGGCAATCAGCCCCAGCATTTT. Protein product: CASSLRQGNQPQHF.